The sequence of this TCR beta chain was determined in a study of blood T cell repertoires in COVID-19. Study as a whole: The samples span acute and convalescent COVID-19 from the United States, Italy and Spain.

The V segment lost 6 bases and the J segment 11 bases; nucleotides outside the gene matches: 15. Germline CDR1 and CDR2: SNHLY and FYNNEI. This CDR3 region has 14 residues. Clones were read by immunoSEQ multiplex PCR, and TCRdb kept only the in-frame ones, dropping some. The table records some 51,000 clones, 70% to 90% of them present only once. This chain uses TRBV2 with TRBJ1-1; 7 bases map to TRBD1. Sequences were obtained from peripheral blood. This receptor was taken from a man in his fifties with active COVID-19. For the CDR3, the DNA is TGTGCCAGCAGCGTTACAGGGGAAGGAAGTTCGGCTTTCTTT. Residues: CASSVTGEGSSAFF. The complete variable domain, with remaining parts taken from reference TRBV2 and TRBJ1-1, reads EPEVTQTPSHQVTQMGQEVILRCVPISNHLYFYWYRQILGQKVEFLVSFYNNEISEKSEIFDDQFSVERPDGSNFTLKIRSTKLEDSAMYFCASSVTGEGSSAFFGQGTRLTVV.